Listed below are T cell receptor beta chains from one sample, sequenced in a study of blood T cell repertoires in COVID-19. Method: immunoSEQ multiplex PCR; TCRdb's copy keeps in-frame clones and lacks some. The sample gives just over 250,000 clones, about 87% of which show up once; roughly 4% is in the top ten. Sample: peripheral blood. The receptor source for this set is a man aged 55 to 69 who had recovered from COVID-19. Both conserved end residues are part of each CDR3. The D gene is left open where the match is weak. Part of the rows lack a size; the others show once, few, many or a class for expanded clones.

j_call d_call clone_size v_call cdr3_aa cdr3_nt
TRBJ2-2 . . TRBV29-1 CSVQRQTNTGELFF TGCAGCGTTCAGAGACAGACGAACACCGGGGAGCTGTTTTTT
TRBJ1-2 . few TRBV5-1 CASSLAGNDYTF TGCGCCAGCAGCTTGGCGGGGAATGACTACACCTTC
TRBJ2-1 TRBD2 . TRBV3-1/TRBV3-2 CASSRGTSGNNEQFF TGTGCCAGCAGCCGAGGGACTAGCGGTAACAATGAGCAGTTCTTC
TRBJ2-2 TRBD2 . TRBV7-9 CASNIAGGNTGELFF TGTGCCAGCAACATAGCGGGGGGAAACACCGGGGAGCTGTTTTTT
TRBJ2-1 . . TRBV5-8 CASSLEGRLYNEQFF TGTGCCAGCAGCTTGGAGGGGCGCCTATACAATGAGCAGTTCTTC
TRBJ1-1 TRBD1 . TRBV5-1 CASRHGTGDFMNTEAFF TGCGCCAGCAGACACGGGACAGGTGATTTCATGAACACTGAAGCTTTCTTT
TRBJ1-1 . . TRBV29-1 CSVEAGLNTEAFF TGCAGCGTTGAGGCAGGGCTGAACACTGAAGCTTTCTTT
TRBJ1-2 . . TRBV29-1 CSVRNEGAYGYTF TGCAGCGTAAGGAATGAGGGTGCCTATGGCTACACCTTC
TRBJ1-6 TRBD1 . TRBV30 CAWSGRDRASNSPLHF TGTGCCTGGAGTGGAAGGGACAGGGCGTCTAATTCACCCCTCCACTTT
TRBJ1-3 . . TRBV6-6 CASSPNLDTIYF TGTGCCAGCAGTCCTAACTTGGACACCATATATTTT
TRBJ1-4 . . TRBV13 CASSLGPHPGTLNEKLFF TGTGCCAGCAGCTTAGGTCCCCACCCCGGGACTCTTAATGAAAAACTGTTTTTT
TRBJ2-1 TRBD1 . TRBV27 CASRQQGVGDEQFF TGTGCCAGCAGACAGCAGGGGGTCGGTGATGAGCAGTTCTTC
TRBJ2-2 . . TRBV5-5 CASSLVQGRAGELFF TGTGCCAGCAGCTTGGTCCAGGGGAGGGCCGGGGAGCTGTTTTTT
TRBJ2-5 . . TRBV3-1/TRBV3-2 CASIKTGLPGGETQYF TGTGCCAGCATTAAGACTGGCCTCCCCGGCGGAGAGACCCAGTACTTC
TRBJ1-2 . few TRBV6-1 CASSENIGGTQGYTF TGTGCCAGCAGTGAAAATATTGGGGGGACTCAGGGCTACACCTTC
TRBJ2-3 . . TRBV5-1 CASTLRGTLSTDTQYF TGCGCCAGCACCCTGAGGGGGACCCTTAGCACAGATACGCAGTATTTT
TRBJ1-6 . few TRBV10-2 CASTDSPSPLHF TGCGCCAGCACGGACAGTCCCTCACCCCTCCACTTT
TRBJ2-3 . . TRBV27 CASSFLDPSEGASPDTQYF TGTGCCAGCAGTTTCCTTGACCCCTCGGAAGGGGCCTCCCCAGATACGCAGTATTTT
TRBJ2-3 TRBD2 . TRBV10-3 CAISEPGGDTQYF TGTGCCATCAGTGAGCCCGGGGGGGATACGCAGTATTTT
TRBJ1-5 . . TRBV27 CASGRSNQPQHF TGTGCCAGCGGCAGGAGCAATCAGCCCCAGCATTTT
TRBJ2-5 . . TRBV5-1 CASSLRVPTQETQYF TGCGCCAGCAGCTTACGGGTTCCCACCCAAGAGACCCAGTACTTC
TRBJ2-3 TRBD2 . TRBV4-1 CASSQRLAGGPTDTQYF TGCGCCAGCAGCCAACGGCTAGCGGGGGGGCCCACAGATACGCAGTATTTT
TRBJ2-7 TRBD2 . TRBV30 CAWSVKIAGLYEQYF TGTGCCTGGAGTGTAAAGATAGCGGGGTTATACGAGCAGTACTTC
TRBJ2-7 . . TRBV6-2/TRBV6-3 CASGWGPPGLEQYF TGTGCCAGCGGTTGGGGGCCCCCTGGGTTGGAGCAGTACTTC
TRBJ2-7 TRBD1 . TRBV18 CASSSTGQSYEQYF TGTGCCAGCTCATCAACGGGACAGTCCTACGAGCAGTACTTC
TRBJ2-7 . . TRBV20-1 CSALRGYEQYF TGCAGTGCCCTAAGGGGATACGAGCAGTACTTC
TRBJ2-5 . . TRBV7-8 CASSPRDF TGTGCCAGCAGCCCCAGGGACTTC
TRBJ2-3 . . TRBV5-1 CASSFVAGVDTQYF TGCGCCAGCAGCTTTGTGGCGGGCGTGGATACGCAGTATTTT
TRBJ2-7 . . TRBV28 CASTLRSPYEQYF TGTGCCAGCACCCTCCGGTCCCCCTACGAGCAGTACTTC
TRBJ2-2 . . TRBV7-3 CASSPSGGDTGELFF TGTGCCAGCAGCCCGTCTGGAGGAGACACCGGGGAGCTGTTTTTT
TRBJ2-3 . . TRBV2 CASSSGTSLVDTQYF TGTGCCAGCAGCTCCGGGACAAGTCTTGTGGATACGCAGTATTTT
TRBJ2-3 TRBD1 . TRBV5-1 CASSLETGGQIHTDTQYF TGCGCCAGCAGCTTGGAGACAGGGGGCCAGATACACACAGATACGCAGTATTTT
TRBJ2-7 TRBD1 . TRBV19 CASSSRTGASYEQYF TGTGCCAGTAGTTCTCGGACAGGGGCCTCCTACGAGCAGTACTTC
TRBJ2-3 . . TRBV6-2/TRBV6-3 CASSTGQPKSTDTQYF TGTGCCAGCAGTACAGGACAGCCGAAAAGCACAGATACGCAGTATTTT
TRBJ1-1 . . TRBV9 CASSVGGTSKPEAFF TGTGCCAGCAGCGTAGGAGGGACATCTAAGCCTGAAGCTTTCTTT
TRBJ2-3 TRBD1 . TRBV11-2 CASLPLTGYGTDTQYF TGTGCCAGCCTACCCCTGACAGGGTATGGCACAGATACGCAGTATTTT
TRBJ1-4 . once TRBV19 CASSIGDRGTADNEKLFF TGTGCCAGTAGTATAGGAGATCGGGGGACCGCCGATAATGAAAAACTGTTTTTT
TRBJ1-2 . . TRBV6-6 CASISRQGKDGYTF TGTGCCAGCATCTCCCGGCAGGGGAAAGATGGCTACACCTTC
TRBJ1-6 . . TRBV30 CAWTNPRGLTHSPLHF TGTGCCTGGACCAACCCCCGAGGACTGACACATTCACCCCTCCACTTT
TRBJ2-2 . . TRBV27 CASSFVRGNTGELFF TGTGCCAGCAGTTTTGTCAGGGGAAACACCGGGGAGCTGTTTTTT
TRBJ2-7 TRBD1 . TRBV7-2 CASSLGTGNSYEQYF TGTGCCAGCAGCTTAGGGACAGGCAACTCCTACGAGCAGTACTTC
TRBJ2-7 . . TRBV5-1 CASRPDVTPLGIYEQYF TGCGCCAGCAGACCAGACGTTACTCCCCTAGGAATATACGAGCAGTACTTC
TRBJ2-7 . . TRBV5-1 CASSLRDMGSYEQYF TGCGCCAGCAGCTTGCGGGACATGGGCTCCTACGAGCAGTACTTC
TRBJ1-5 . . TRBV15 CATSRARGNQPQHF TGTGCCACCAGCAGGGCGAGGGGCAATCAGCCCCAGCATTTT
TRBJ1-1 . . TRBV19 CASDRLGGHKNTEAFF TGTGCCAGCGACAGGTTGGGGGGGCATAAGAACACTGAAGCTTTCTTT
TRBJ2-7 TRBD1 . TRBV27 CASSLSGQAYEQYF TGTGCCAGCAGTTTATCGGGACAGGCCTACGAGCAGTACTTC
TRBJ2-7 . . TRBV9 CASSVGQVSPYEQYF TGTGCCAGCAGCGTAGGACAGGTCTCCCCCTACGAGCAGTACTTC
TRBJ1-1 . few TRBV14 CASSLRSGGYTEAFF TGTGCCAGCAGCCTCAGATCCGGCGGGTACACTGAAGCTTTCTTT
TRBJ1-4 TRBD1 . TRBV7-8 CASSLYRDRDFREKLFF TGTGCCAGCAGCTTGTACCGGGACAGGGATTTTCGGGAAAAACTGTTTTTT
TRBJ2-5 . . TRBV2 CARGRVSETQYF TGTGCGAGAGGCAGGGTCTCGGAGACCCAGTACTTC
TRBJ2-7 . once TRBV7-7 CASSLARGAPYEQYF TGTGCTAGCAGCTTAGCTCGGGGGGCCCCGTACGAGCAGTACTTC
TRBJ2-7 TRBD2 once TRBV10-3 CAISERSLAGAYEQYF TGTGCCATCAGCGAACGCAGCCTAGCGGGTGCCTACGAGCAGTACTTC
TRBJ1-1 . . TRBV6-5 CASSDGVAYAFF TGTGCCAGTTCGGACGGGGTCGCCTATGCTTTCTTT
TRBJ2-3 . . TRBV11-3 CASSLDPGSTDTQYF TGTGCCAGCAGCTTAGACCCAGGGAGCACAGATACGCAGTATTTT